The 7 T cell receptor beta chains given below trace back to one sample, sequenced in a study of identical twins. TCRdb processed the 5' RACE reads anew with MiXCR; each CDR3 protein has one entry. The data show about 720,000 distinct CDR3 sequences, 8.5% to 9% seen once. A further study also used this sample, focusing on yellow fever vaccine responses in identical twins.

The source material was PBMCs. Source of these receptors: a woman under 30 in good health.

This clonotype has ten or more counts. This chain links TRBV4-3 with TRBJ2-7; TRBD1 agrees at 10 bases. V lost 4 bases to trimming and J lost 3 bases; unmatched junction nucleotides: 6. CDR1 and CDR2 (germline): LGHNA, YSLEER. The CDR3 extends over 15 amino acids. In DNA form, the CDR3 reads TGCGCCAGCAGCCGAACGACAGGGGGCGGCTACGAGCAGTACTTC. Its protein is CASSRTTGGGYEQYF.

This clonotype showed up just a few times. This chain uses TRBV11-2 with TRBJ2-7, with D perhaps matching TRBD2 (5 bases). The CDR3 consists of 15 residues. Trimming pared 0 bases from V and 3 bases from J, leaving 12 bases between. Germline CDR1 reads SGHAT; CDR2 reads FQNNGV. The CDR3 sequence: CASSLDGGWVYEQYF. For the CDR3, the DNA is TGTGCCAGCAGCTTAGATGGCGGGTGGGTCTACGAGCAGTACTTC.

This sequence joins TRBV7-2 and TRBJ2-1, with 7 nucleotides matching TRBD1. V shed 7 bases and J 0 bases; nucleotides not matched to a gene: 12. This CDR3 spans 17 amino acids. Germline CDR1 SGHTA, CDR2 FQGNSA. The CDR3 here is CASTITTGTDSYNEQFF. Here the CDR3 DNA reads TGTGCCAGCACCATTACGACCGGGACAGACTCCTACAATGAGCAGTTCTTC.

This clonotype was seen only a few times. The chain couples TRBV7-9 to TRBJ1-2; D gene uncertain. V lost 4 bases and J lost 6, with 15 bases in between. This CDR3 has 14 residues. Germline CDR1 and CDR2: SEHNR and FQNEAQ (reference sequence). As DNA, the CDR3 is TGTGCCAGCAGCTCCGACTGGATAACAAATGGCTACACCTTC. It is translated as CASSSDWITNGYTF. Full variable domain (outside the CDR3, taken from reference TRBV7-9 and TRBJ1-2): DTGVSQNPRHKITKRGQNVTFRCDPISEHNRLYWYRQTLGQGPEFLTYFQNEAQLEKSRLLSDRFSAERPKGSFSTLEIQRTEQGDSAMYLCASSSDWITNGYTFGSGTRLTVV.

This clonotype was seen only a few times. The chain uses TRBV7-9 and TRBJ2-2; the D is unclear. Trimming shortened V by 0 bases and J by 6 bases, and 8 bases separated the two germline ends. CDR1 and CDR2 from the germline V gene are SEHNR and FQNEAQ (reference sequence). This CDR3 contains 14 residues. The CDR3 here is CASSLAPGAGELFF. The CDR3 coding sequence is TGTGCCAGCAGCTTAGCGCCCGGCGCCGGGGAGCTGTTTTTT.

This clonotype has just one count. The chain carries TRBV11-2 and TRBJ2-1; D may be TRBD1 or TRBD2 (6 bases each). Germline values: CDR1 SGHAT, CDR2 FQNNGV. The V end was cut by 3 bases, the J end by 2 bases, with 23 bases between. The CDR3 is 19 residues long. The CDR3 bases are TGTGCCAGCAGCTTTCCAGGGACTTCTCTAGGGGGAACCTACAATGAGCAGTTCTTC. Translation: CASSFPGTSLGGTYNEQFF.

There are a few counts of this clonotype. The rearrangement joins TRBV27 to TRBJ2-5; a weak D match, TRBD2 (6 bases). The CDR3 sequence is 14 residues long. CDR1 MNHEY and CDR2 SMNVEV come from the germline V gene (reference sequence). V was cut by 4 bases and J by 1 base, with 10 bases left in between. The DNA of the CDR3 is TGTGCCAGCAGTTCTCAGCGGGTCCAAGAGACCCAGTACTTC. Protein product: CASSSQRVQETQYF.